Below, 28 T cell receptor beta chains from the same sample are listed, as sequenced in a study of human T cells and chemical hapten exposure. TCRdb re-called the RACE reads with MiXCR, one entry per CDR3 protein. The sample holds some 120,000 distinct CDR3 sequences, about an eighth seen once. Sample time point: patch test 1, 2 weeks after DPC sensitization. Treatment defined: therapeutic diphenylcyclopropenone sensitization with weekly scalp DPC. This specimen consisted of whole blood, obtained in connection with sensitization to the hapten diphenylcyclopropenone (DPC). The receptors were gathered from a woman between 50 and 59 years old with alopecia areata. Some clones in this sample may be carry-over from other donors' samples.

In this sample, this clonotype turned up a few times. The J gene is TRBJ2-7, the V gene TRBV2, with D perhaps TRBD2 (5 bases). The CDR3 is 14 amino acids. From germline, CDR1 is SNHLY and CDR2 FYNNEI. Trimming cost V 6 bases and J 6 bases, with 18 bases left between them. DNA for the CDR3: TGTGCCAGCAGGGCCCAAGGGCACGGGGTCGAGCAGTACTTC. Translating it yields CASRAQGHGVEQYF.

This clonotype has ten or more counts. The CDR3, as DNA: TGTGCCAGCAGCTTAGGACAGGGGGCCGATGATGGCTACACCTTC. It is translated as CASSLGQGADDGYTF. The V gene is TRBV7-9, the J gene TRBJ1-2; 10 positions agree with TRBD1. V gave up 1 base and J gave up 6 bases; unmatched junction bases: 5. The V gene's germline CDR1 is SEHNR and CDR2 FQNEAQ (reference sequence). The CDR3 is 15 residues long.

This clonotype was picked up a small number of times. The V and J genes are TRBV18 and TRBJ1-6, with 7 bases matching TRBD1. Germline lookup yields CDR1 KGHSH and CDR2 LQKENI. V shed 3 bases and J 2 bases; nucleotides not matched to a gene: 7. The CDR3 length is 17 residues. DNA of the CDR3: TGTGCCAGCTCACCGCAGGGGGAAAGCGCCTATAATTCACCCCTCCACTTT. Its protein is CASSPQGESAYNSPLHF. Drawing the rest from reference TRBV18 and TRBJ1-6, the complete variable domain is NAGVMQNPRHLVRRRGQEARLRCSPMKGHSHVYWYRQLPEEGLKFMVYLQKENIIDESGMPKERFSAEFPKEGPSILRIQQVVRGDSAAYFCASSPQGESAYNSPLHFGNGTRLTVT.

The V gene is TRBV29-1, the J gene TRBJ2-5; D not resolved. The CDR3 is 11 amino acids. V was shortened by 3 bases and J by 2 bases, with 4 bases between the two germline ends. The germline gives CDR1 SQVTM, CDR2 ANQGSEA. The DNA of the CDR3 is TGCAGCGTTGACAGACAAGAGACCCAGTACTTC. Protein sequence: CSVDRQETQYF. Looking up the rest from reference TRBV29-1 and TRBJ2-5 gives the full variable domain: SAVISQKPSRDICQRGTSLTIQCQVDSQVTMMFWYRQQPGQSLTLIATANQGSEATYESGFVIDKFPISRPNLTFSTLTVSNMSPEDSSIYLCSVDRQETQYFGPGTRLLVL.

CDR3 region: CASSLTGTPDEKLFF. For the CDR3, the DNA is TGCGCCAGCAGCTTAACCGGGACACCAGATGAAAAACTGTTTTTT. This chain links TRBV5-1 with TRBJ1-4; the D gene is possibly TRBD1 (6 bases). Trimming stripped 2 bases from V and 6 bases from J, with 14 bases between. The V gene's germline CDR1 is SGHRS and CDR2 YFSETQ. CDR3 length: 15 residues. Combining the CDR3 with reference TRBV5-1 and TRBJ1-4 gives the whole variable domain KAGVTQTPRYLIKTRGQQVTLSCSPISGHRSVSWYQQTPGQGLQFLFEYFSETQRNKGNFPGRFSGRQFSNSRSEMNVSTLELGDSALYLCASSLTGTPDEKLFFGSGTQLSVL.

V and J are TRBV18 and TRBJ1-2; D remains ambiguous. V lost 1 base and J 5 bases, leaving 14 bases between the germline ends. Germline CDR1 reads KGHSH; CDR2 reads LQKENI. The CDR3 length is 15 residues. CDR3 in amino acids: CASSPLQQHVYGYTF. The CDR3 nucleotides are TGTGCCAGCTCACCACTCCAACAGCACGTTTATGGCTACACCTTC. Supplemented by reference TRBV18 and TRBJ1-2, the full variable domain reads NAGVMQNPRHLVRRRGQEARLRCSPMKGHSHVYWYRQLPEEGLKFMVYLQKENIIDESGMPKERFSAEFPKEGPSILRIQQVVRGDSAAYFCASSPLQQHVYGYTFGSGTRLTVV.

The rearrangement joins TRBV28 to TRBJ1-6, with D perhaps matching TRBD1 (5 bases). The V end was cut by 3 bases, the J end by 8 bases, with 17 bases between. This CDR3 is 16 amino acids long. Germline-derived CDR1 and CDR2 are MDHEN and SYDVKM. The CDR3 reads CASSFLKGTSDSPLHF. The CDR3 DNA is TGTGCCAGCAGTTTCCTAAAAGGGACCTCAGATTCACCCCTCCACTTT. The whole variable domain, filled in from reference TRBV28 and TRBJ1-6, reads DVKVTQSSRYLVKRTGEKVFLECVQDMDHENMFWYRQDPGLGLRLIYFSYDVKMKEKGDIPEGYSVSREKKERFSLILESASTNQTSMYLCASSFLKGTSDSPLHFGNGTRLTVT.

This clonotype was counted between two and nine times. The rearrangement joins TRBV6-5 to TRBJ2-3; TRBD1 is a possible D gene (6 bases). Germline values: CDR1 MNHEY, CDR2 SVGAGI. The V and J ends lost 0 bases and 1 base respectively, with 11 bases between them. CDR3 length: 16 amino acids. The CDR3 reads CASSYSGALGTDTQYF. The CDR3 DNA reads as TGTGCCAGCAGTTACTCGGGGGCATTGGGCACAGATACGCAGTATTTT.

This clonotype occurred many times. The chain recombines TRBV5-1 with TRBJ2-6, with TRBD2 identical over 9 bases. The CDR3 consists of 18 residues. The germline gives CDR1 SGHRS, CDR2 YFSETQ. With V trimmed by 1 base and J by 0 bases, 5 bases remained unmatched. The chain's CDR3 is CASSLNSGGPSGANVLTF. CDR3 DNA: TGCGCCAGCAGCTTGAATAGCGGGGGACCCTCTGGGGCCAACGTCCTGACTTTC.

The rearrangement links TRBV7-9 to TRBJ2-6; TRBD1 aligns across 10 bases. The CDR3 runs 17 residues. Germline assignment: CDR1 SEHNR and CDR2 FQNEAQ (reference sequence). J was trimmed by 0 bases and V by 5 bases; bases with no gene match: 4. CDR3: CASSPRTGGSGANVLTF. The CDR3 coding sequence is TGTGCCAGCAGCCCCAGGACAGGGGGCTCTGGGGCCAACGTCCTGACTTTC.

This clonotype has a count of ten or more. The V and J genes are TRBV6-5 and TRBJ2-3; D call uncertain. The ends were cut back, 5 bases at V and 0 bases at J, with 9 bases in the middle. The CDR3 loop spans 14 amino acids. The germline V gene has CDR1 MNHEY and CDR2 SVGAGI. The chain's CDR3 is CASSKSDSTDTQYF. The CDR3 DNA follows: TGTGCCAGCAGTAAATCCGATAGCACAGATACGCAGTATTTT.

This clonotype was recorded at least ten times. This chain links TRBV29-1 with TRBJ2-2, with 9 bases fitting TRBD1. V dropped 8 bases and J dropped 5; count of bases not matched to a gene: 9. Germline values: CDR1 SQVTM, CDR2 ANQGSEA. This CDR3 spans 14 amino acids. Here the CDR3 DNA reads TGCAGCACAGGGCGGGGGACAGGGACCGGGGAGCTGTTTTTT. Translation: CSTGRGTGTGELFF.

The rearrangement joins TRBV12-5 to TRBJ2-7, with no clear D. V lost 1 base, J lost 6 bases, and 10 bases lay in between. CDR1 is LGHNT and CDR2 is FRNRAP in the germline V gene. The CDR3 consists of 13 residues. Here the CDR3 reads CASGLAPTSEQYF. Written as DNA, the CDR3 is TGTGCTAGTGGTTTGGCCCCTACTTCCGAGCAGTACTTC.

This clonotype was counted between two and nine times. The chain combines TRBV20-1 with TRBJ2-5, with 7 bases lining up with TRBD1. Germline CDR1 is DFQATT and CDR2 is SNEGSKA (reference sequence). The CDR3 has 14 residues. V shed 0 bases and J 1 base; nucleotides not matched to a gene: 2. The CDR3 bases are TGCAGTGCTAGAGAAGGGACAGCCCAAGAGACCCAGTACTTC. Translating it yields CSAREGTAQETQYF.

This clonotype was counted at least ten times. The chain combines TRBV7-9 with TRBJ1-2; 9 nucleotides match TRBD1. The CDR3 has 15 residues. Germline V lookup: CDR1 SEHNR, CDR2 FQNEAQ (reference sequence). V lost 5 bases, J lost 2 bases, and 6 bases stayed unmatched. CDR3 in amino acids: CASSPAGTGNYGYTF. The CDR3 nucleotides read TGTGCCAGCAGCCCAGCCGGGACAGGGAACTATGGCTACACCTTC.

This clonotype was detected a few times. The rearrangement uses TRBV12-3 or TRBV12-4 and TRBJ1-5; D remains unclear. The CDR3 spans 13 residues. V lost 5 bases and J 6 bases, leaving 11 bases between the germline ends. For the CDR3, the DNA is TGTGCCAGCAGTATAAATCCGGGTCAGCCCCAGCATTTT. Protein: CASSINPGQPQHF.

The CDR3 reads CSALPAGSGANVLTF. The CDR3 DNA is TGCAGTGCTCTCCCCGCAGGCTCTGGGGCCAACGTCCTGACTTTC. V usage is TRBV20-1 and J usage is TRBJ2-6; no definite D call. Trimming removed 5 bases at V and 0 bases at J, with 11 bases between. The germline V gene has CDR1 DFQATT and CDR2 SNEGSKA (reference sequence). This CDR3 spans 15 amino acids.

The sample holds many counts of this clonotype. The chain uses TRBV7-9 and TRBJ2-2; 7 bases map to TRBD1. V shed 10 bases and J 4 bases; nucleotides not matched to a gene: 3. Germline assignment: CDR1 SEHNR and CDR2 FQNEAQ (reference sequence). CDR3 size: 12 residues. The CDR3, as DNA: TGTGCCAACTACAGGGGCACCGGGGAGCTGTTTTTT. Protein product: CANYRGTGELFF.

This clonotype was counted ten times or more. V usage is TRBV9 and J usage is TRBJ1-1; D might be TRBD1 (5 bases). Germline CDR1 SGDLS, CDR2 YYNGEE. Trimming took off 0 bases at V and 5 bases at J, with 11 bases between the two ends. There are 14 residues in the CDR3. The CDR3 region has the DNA TGTGCCAGCAGCGTAGCAGGGATAGGAACTGAAGCTTTCTTT. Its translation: CASSVAGIGTEAFF.

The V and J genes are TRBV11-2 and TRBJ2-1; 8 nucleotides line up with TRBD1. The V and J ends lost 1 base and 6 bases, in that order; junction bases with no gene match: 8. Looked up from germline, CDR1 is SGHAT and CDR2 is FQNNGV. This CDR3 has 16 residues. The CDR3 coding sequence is TGTGCCAGCAGCTTAGCCCTCGGACAGGGCGGCAATGAGCAGTTCTTC. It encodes CASSLALGQGGNEQFF.

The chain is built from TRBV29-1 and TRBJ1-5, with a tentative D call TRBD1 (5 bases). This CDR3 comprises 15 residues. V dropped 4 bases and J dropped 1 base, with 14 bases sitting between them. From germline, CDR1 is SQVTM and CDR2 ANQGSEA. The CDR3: CSVASGGTSNQPQHF. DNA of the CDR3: TGCAGCGTTGCGTCTGGGGGAACGAGCAATCAGCCCCAGCATTTT.

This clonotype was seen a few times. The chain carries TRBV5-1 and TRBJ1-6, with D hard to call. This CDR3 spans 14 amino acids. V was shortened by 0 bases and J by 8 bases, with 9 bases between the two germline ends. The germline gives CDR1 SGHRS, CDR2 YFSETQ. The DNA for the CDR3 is TGCGCCAGCAGCTTGGGGCCGGCTGATTCACCCCTCCACTTT. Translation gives CASSLGPADSPLHF.

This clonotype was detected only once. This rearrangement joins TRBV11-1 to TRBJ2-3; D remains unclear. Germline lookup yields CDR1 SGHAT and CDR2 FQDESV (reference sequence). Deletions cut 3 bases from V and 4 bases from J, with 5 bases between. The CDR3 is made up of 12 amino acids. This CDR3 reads CASSFFADTQYF. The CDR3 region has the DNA TGTGCCAGCAGCTTTTTCGCAGATACGCAGTATTTT.

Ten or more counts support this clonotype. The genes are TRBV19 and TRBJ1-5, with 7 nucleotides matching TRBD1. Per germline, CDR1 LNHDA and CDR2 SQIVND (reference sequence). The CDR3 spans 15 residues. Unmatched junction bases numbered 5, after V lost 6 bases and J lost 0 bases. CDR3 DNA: TGTGCCAGTAGGATACAGGGGTATAGCAATCAGCCCCAGCATTTT. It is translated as CASRIQGYSNQPQHF.

CDR3 in amino acids: CASRGSSSSETQYF. In DNA form, the CDR3 reads TGTGCCAGCAGAGGCTCTAGCTCGAGTGAGACCCAGTACTTC. This chain uses TRBV6-2 or TRBV6-3 with TRBJ2-5; D may be TRBD2 (5 bases). The germline V gene has CDR1 MNHEY and CDR2 SVGEGT. V was pared by 6 bases and J by 5 bases, with 16 bases between. This CDR3 region has 14 residues.

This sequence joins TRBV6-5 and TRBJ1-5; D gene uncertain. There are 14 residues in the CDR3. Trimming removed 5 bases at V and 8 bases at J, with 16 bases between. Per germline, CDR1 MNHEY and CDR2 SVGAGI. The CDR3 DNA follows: TGTGCCAGCAGTCCCGGGGTAGGTAGAGAGCCCCAGCATTTT. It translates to CASSPGVGREPQHF.

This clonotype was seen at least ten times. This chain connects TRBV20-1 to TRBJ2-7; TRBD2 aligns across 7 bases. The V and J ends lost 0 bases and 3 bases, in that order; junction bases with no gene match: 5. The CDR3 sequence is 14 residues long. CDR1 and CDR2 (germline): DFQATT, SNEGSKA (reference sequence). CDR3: CSARDGGTLYEQYF. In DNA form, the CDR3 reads TGCAGTGCTAGAGACGGGGGGACCCTCTACGAGCAGTACTTC.

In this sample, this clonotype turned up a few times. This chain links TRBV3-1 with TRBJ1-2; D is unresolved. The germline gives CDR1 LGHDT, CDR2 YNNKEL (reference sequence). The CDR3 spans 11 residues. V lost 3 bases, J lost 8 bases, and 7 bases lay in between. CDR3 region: CASSQGGGYTF. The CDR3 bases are TGTGCCAGCAGCCAGGGAGGCGGCTACACCTTC.